These 20 T cell receptor beta chains were sequenced from one sample in a study of control samples from healthy donors and cancer patients. Sequencing was performed with immunoSEQ multiplex PCR; in TCRdb, only in-frame clones are kept and a portion is missing. The table shows about 61,000 clones, with 90% occurring only once. Sequenced sample: PBMCs. All receptors come from a man between 60 and 70 years old with colorectal cancer.

The gene calls are TRBV9 and TRBJ2-7; D is tentatively TRBD1 or TRBD2 (5 bases each). V was pared by 0 bases and J by 3 bases, with 10 bases between. The CDR3 consists of 14 residues. Per the germline V gene, CDR1 is SGDLS and CDR2 is YYNGEE. CDR3 protein: CASSVELGDYEQYF. DNA of the CDR3: TGTGCCAGCAGCGTAGAGTTGGGGGACTACGAGCAGTACTTC.

The chain combines TRBV18 with TRBJ2-3; possible D gene TRBD2, 5 bases. The CDR3 extends over 13 amino acids. Trimming stripped 3 bases from V and 9 bases from J, with 13 bases between. CDR1 is KGHSH and CDR2 is LQKENI in the germline V gene. CDR3 sequence reads: CASSPTRLETQYF. Written as DNA, the CDR3 is TGTGCCAGCTCACCCACTAGATTGGAGACGCAGTATTTT.

The chain has TRBV21-1 and TRBJ1-2; the table's TRBD1 call for D was not verified on the DNA. TRBV21-1 has pseudogene status. This CDR3 is 13 amino acids long. The CDR3 sequence is CASSPIRGGGYTF. CDR3 nucleotides: TGTGCCAGCAGCCCCATCAGGGGCGGCGGCTACACCTTC.

In this sample, this clone turned up once. The V gene is TRBV28, the J gene TRBJ1-1; D is undetermined. The CDR3 consists of 14 residues. V was clipped by 5 bases and J by 3 bases, with 13 bases between them. Germline V lookup: CDR1 MDHEN, CDR2 SYDVKM. The CDR3 spells CASSDYSLHTEAFF. The CDR3 coding sequence is TGTGCCAGCAGTGATTACAGTCTCCACACTGAAGCTTTCTTT.

The chain employs TRBV9 and TRBJ2-3, with D perhaps matching TRBD1 (5 bases). The CDR3 has 13 residues. V lost 0 bases and J 7 bases, leaving 9 bases between the germline ends. In germline, CDR1 is SGDLS, CDR2 YYNGEE. CDR3 nucleotide sequence: TGTGCCAGCAGCGTAGAGGACAAACATACGCAGTATTTT. This translates into CASSVEDKHTQYF.

V usage is TRBV7-9 and J usage is TRBJ2-7; D uncertain. V dropped 1 base and J dropped 5 bases, with 9 bases sitting between them. Germline CDR1 reads SEHNR; CDR2 reads FQNEAQ (reference sequence). The CDR3 spans 13 residues. The CDR3 region has the DNA TGTGCCAGCAGCTTAGGAGTCACTGACGAGCAGTACTTC. Translated, it gives CASSLGVTDEQYF.

The chain carries TRBV7-2 and TRBJ1-2, with a weak D call TRBD1 (5 bases). Trimming removed 6 bases at V and 4 bases at J, with 9 bases between. There are 12 residues in the CDR3. Germline V gene data show CDR1 as SGHTA and CDR2 as FQGNSA. CDR3 protein: CASRGGGYGYTF. CDR3 DNA: TGTGCCAGCAGGGGGGGAGGCTATGGCTACACCTTC. Complete variable domain (other parts from reference TRBV7-2 and TRBJ1-2): GAGVSQSPSNKVTEKGKDVELRCDPISGHTALYWYRQSLGQGLEFLIYFQGNSAPDKSGLPSDRFSAERTGGSVSTLTIQRTQQEDSAVYLCASRGGGYGYTFGSGTRLTVV.

The chain links TRBV19 to TRBJ2-7, with 9 bases aligning to TRBD2. Germline CDR1 and CDR2: LNHDA and SQIVND (reference sequence). The CDR3 is made up of 16 amino acids. Trimming cost V 3 bases and J 1 base; bases outside gene matches: 7. CDR3 sequence reads: CASSIVSSGGSYEQYF. The CDR3 region has the DNA TGTGCCAGTAGTATTGTGTCCAGCGGGGGGTCCTACGAGCAGTACTTC.

The gene calls are TRBV18 and TRBJ1-6; no reliable D call. Trimming took off 5 bases at V and 0 bases at J, with 5 bases between the two ends. The CDR3 contains 14 residues. Germline assignment: CDR1 KGHSH and CDR2 LQKENI. This chain's CDR3 is CASSTSSYNSPLHF. CDR3 nucleotides: TGTGCCAGCTCAACGAGCTCCTATAATTCACCCCTCCACTTT.

V usage is TRBV5-4 and J usage is TRBJ2-1, with D unresolved. Trimming took 4 bases from V and 6 from J, leaving 20 bases between them. The germline CDR1 and CDR2 sequences are SGHNT and YYREEE (reference sequence). This CDR3 is built from 16 residues. For the CDR3, the DNA is TGTGCCAGCAGCATGGGCCCCTCCCCAGATTCCAATGAGCAGTTCTTC. It translates to CASSMGPSPDSNEQFF. Drawing the rest from reference TRBV5-4 and TRBJ2-1, the complete variable domain is ETGVTQSPTHLIKTRGQQVTLRCSSQSGHNTVSWYQQALGQGPQFIFQYYREEENGRGNFPPRFSGLQFPNYSSELNVNALELDDSALYLCASSMGPSPDSNEQFFGPGTRLTVL.

This rearrangement joins TRBV12-3 or TRBV12-4 to TRBJ1-4; TRBD1 matches at 9 bases. The CDR3 contains 13 residues. V was clipped by 6 bases and J by 5 bases; unmatched bases: 1. The CDR3 loop is CASRGQGNEKLFF. In nucleotides, the CDR3 is TGTGCCAGCAGGGGACAGGGCAATGAAAAACTGTTTTTT.

The CDR3 loop reads CASSQALALNEKLFF. Written as DNA, the CDR3 is TGCGCCAGCAGTCAAGCCCTTGCATTAAATGAAAAACTGTTTTTT. The chain carries TRBV23-1 and TRBJ1-4, with D uncertain. TRBV23-1 is annotated as an ORF whose role is uncertain. The CDR3 has 15 residues. V lost 2 bases and J 5 bases, leaving 12 bases between the germline ends.

The rearrangement uses TRBV7-3 and TRBJ2-1; D remains ambiguous. The V gene's germline CDR1 is SGHTA and CDR2 FQGTGA. V was trimmed by 5 bases and J by 0 bases, leaving 5 bases between them. The length of the CDR3 is 13 residues. DNA of the CDR3: TGTGCCAGCAGCCCCAGCTCCTACAATGAGCAGTTCTTC. Amino acid sequence: CASSPSSYNEQFF.

This clone is medium-sized in the sample. The chain links TRBV6-4 to TRBJ1-6, with 7 bases matching TRBD1. J gave up 8 bases and V 3 bases, and 4 bases lay outside the gene matches. This CDR3 has 14 amino acids. CDR1 is MRHNA, CDR2 SNTAGT, per germline. The DNA for the CDR3 is TGTGCCAGCAGTGAAACAGGGGAGTATTCACCCCTCCACTTT. Translation gives CASSETGEYSPLHF.

The J gene is TRBJ1-5, the V gene TRBV4-1; D is perhaps TRBD1 (5 bases). Per the germline V gene, CDR1 is MGHRA and CDR2 is YSYEKL. The CDR3 loop spans 15 amino acids. The V gene lost 4 bases and the J gene lost 2 bases, with 12 bases spanning the gap. The CDR3 DNA reads TGCGCCAGCAGCCGGGGGAGGGACGGCAATCAGCCCCAGCATTTT. It specifies CASSRGRDGNQPQHF.

The V and J genes are TRBV5-8 and TRBJ1-4; 12 nucleotides match TRBD1. The CDR3 contains 17 residues. J lost 2 bases, V lost 5 bases, and 7 bases had no gene match. CDR1 is SGHTS, CDR2 YDEGEE, per germline. CDR3 sequence (DNA): TGTGCCAGCAGGACCGGGACAGGGGGCTCGACTAATGAAAAACTGTTTTTT. Protein: CASRTGTGGSTNEKLFF.

CDR3 residues: CASSSAGSGELFF. The CDR3 DNA reads TGTGCCAGCAGCTCCGCGGGGAGCGGGGAGCTGTTTTTT. The chain combines TRBV11-2 with TRBJ2-2, with D possibly being TRBD2 (6 bases). V lost 4 bases and J lost 7, with 10 bases in between. From germline, CDR1 is SGHAT and CDR2 FQNNGV. The CDR3 consists of 13 residues.

The table lists this clone with a few counts. The gene calls are TRBV14 and TRBJ1-6; possibly TRBD1 for D (6 bases). V was cut by 4 bases and J by 0 bases, with 13 bases left in between. Germline assignment: CDR1 SGHDN and CDR2 FVKESK. This CDR3 region has 17 residues. The CDR3 nucleotides are TGTGCCAGCAGCCCTTACCGGGGGCACTCCTATAATTCACCCCTCCACTTT. It yields the protein CASSPYRGHSYNSPLHF.

The chain is built from TRBV2 and TRBJ1-5; no definite D call. Germline-derived CDR1 and CDR2 are SNHLY and FYNNEI. The CDR3 has 11 amino acids. V shed 2 bases and J shed 11 bases, with 7 bases lying between them. Here the CDR3 DNA reads TGTGCCAGCAGTGAACGTGAGACCCAGCATTTT. The encoded protein is CASSERETQHF. Full variable domain (remainder filled in from reference TRBV2 and TRBJ1-5): EPEVTQTPSHQVTQMGQEVILRCVPISNHLYFYWYRQILGQKVEFLVSFYNNEISEKSEIFDDQFSVERPDGSNFTLKIRSTKLEDSAMYFCASSERETQHFGDGTRLSIL.

The chain uses TRBV28 and TRBJ1-5; D not resolved. This CDR3 has 15 residues. Germline loops: CDR1 MDHEN, CDR2 SYDVKM. Trimming took off 6 bases at V and 4 bases at J, with 16 bases between the two ends. As DNA, the CDR3 is TGTGCCAGCAGACCCGGCCCCGCCCAGAATCAGCCCCAGCATTTT. This codes for CASRPGPAQNQPQHF.